Listed here is a single T cell receptor beta chain. This table comes from immunoSEQ multiplex PCR, and its TCRdb copy is limited to in-frame clones, with some not included. The table lists 10,000 or so clones, roughly 62% of them singletons. The CDR3 runs to 15 residues. Losses at the gene ends were 2 bases for V and 4 bases for J; bases not matched to a gene: 5. CDR1 and CDR2 from the germline V gene are SGHDT and YYEEEE. The sample belongs to a study of CD4+ T cells in melanoma. The TCR comes from a human donor with melanoma. Source material: cells from a culture (not recorded whether cultured in vitro). The chain couples TRBV5-6 to TRBJ1-4; 7 bases agree with TRBD1. CDR3 DNA: TGTGCCAGCAGCTTTCTGGGACAGTATAATGAAAAACTGTTTTTT. Its translation is CASSFLGQYNEKLFF.